The 21 T cell receptor beta chains in this list originate from one sample, sequenced in a study of cytotoxic CD8 clonotypes in ibrutinib-treated CLL. Sequencing was performed with immunoSEQ multiplex PCR; in TCRdb, only in-frame clones are kept and a portion is missing. The sample carries 110,000 to 150,000 clones, more than 75% recorded once. The starting material was PBMCs, obtained after 24 months of ibrutinib treatment. The receptors here all came from a human donor with chronic lymphocytic leukemia.

The rearrangement links TRBV4-3 to TRBJ1-1, with 7 bases aligning to TRBD1. Per germline, CDR1 LGHNA and CDR2 YSLEER. The CDR3 spans 14 residues. V trimming: 4 bases; J trimming: 1 base; junction bases outside the gene matches: 3. Here the CDR3 reads CASSRDSQNTEAFF. In DNA form, the CDR3 reads TGCGCCAGCAGCCGGGACAGCCAGAACACTGAAGCTTTCTTT.

The chain couples TRBV7-2 to TRBJ2-3, with D uncertain. Germline CDR1 SGHTA, CDR2 FQGNSA. The CDR3 runs to 18 residues. V lost 1 base, J lost 0 bases, and 17 bases lay in between. CDR3 residues: CASSLVGQESASTDTQYF. CDR3 coding DNA: TGTGCCAGCAGCTTAGTGGGCCAAGAATCTGCAAGCACAGATACGCAGTATTTT.

The J gene is TRBJ1-2, the V gene TRBV6-5; D remains unclear. The CDR3 extends over 11 amino acids. V was trimmed by 6 bases and J by 8 bases, leaving 10 bases between them. Looked up from germline, CDR1 is MNHEY and CDR2 is SVGAGI. As DNA, the CDR3 is TGTGCCAGCAGCCCCTCCGGCGGCTACACCTTC. The encoded protein is CASSPSGGYTF.

V usage is TRBV4-2 and J usage is TRBJ2-3; 8 bases line up with TRBD2. The CDR3 length is 15 residues. Germline assignment: CDR1 LGHNA and CDR2 YNFKEQ. V trimming: 2 bases; J trimming: 2 bases; junction bases outside the gene matches: 3. CDR3 DNA sequence: TGTGCCAGCAGCCAACCGGGGGGGGACACAGATACGCAGTATTTT. Translation: CASSQPGGDTDTQYF.

This clone was detected only once. The genes are TRBV20-1 and TRBJ1-6; D perhaps matches TRBD1 (5 bases). The CDR3 totals 10 residues. Trimming cost V 5 bases and J 16 bases, with 12 bases left between them. Germline-derived CDR1 and CDR2 are DFQATT and SNEGSKA (reference sequence). The CDR3 region is CSAPLAGLHF. CDR3 coding DNA: TGCAGTGCTCCCCTGGCAGGGCTCCACTTT.

This clone was counted only a few times. The chain couples TRBV6-6 to TRBJ2-7; 9 bases align to TRBD2. Germline CDR1 is MNHNY and CDR2 is SVGAGI (reference sequence). With V trimmed by 6 bases and J by 0 bases, 3 bases remained unmatched. The CDR3 loop spans 14 amino acids. CDR3 sequence reads: CASRKRGDSYEQYF. CDR3 sequence (DNA): TGTGCCAGCAGAAAGCGGGGGGACTCCTACGAGCAGTACTTC.

The rearrangement links TRBV6-5 to TRBJ1-1, with D possibly matching TRBD1 (5 bases). Trimming removed 0 bases from V and 3 bases from J, with 11 bases in between. Germline V gives CDR1 MNHEY, CDR2 SVGAGI. CDR3 length: 15 residues. The CDR3 sequence is CASSYSGREDTEAFF. DNA for the CDR3: TGTGCCAGCAGTTACTCGGGCAGGGAGGACACTGAAGCTTTCTTT.

This clone was observed a handful of times. V gene TRBV4-2 combines with J gene TRBJ1-2; D is unclear. CDR3 size: 14 residues. Germline CDR1 reads LGHNA; CDR2 reads YNFKEQ. Trimming stripped 1 base from V and 6 bases from J, with 12 bases between. The CDR3 bases are TGTGCCAGCAGCCAAGCGGGCAGCCTGAATGGCTACACCTTC. Protein: CASSQAGSLNGYTF.

This chain joins TRBV5-4 and TRBJ2-5, with D hard to call. Germline V lookup: CDR1 SGHNT, CDR2 YYREEE (reference sequence). V was trimmed by 1 base and J by 1 base, leaving 2 bases between them. This CDR3 has 12 residues. CDR3 protein: CASSLSQETQYF. The DNA of the CDR3 is TGTGCCAGCAGCTTGTCCCAAGAGACCCAGTACTTC.

The genes are TRBV5-1 and TRBJ2-2; no definite D call. Per germline, CDR1 SGHRS and CDR2 YFSETQ. V was clipped by 7 bases and J by 1 base, with 8 bases between them. The CDR3 runs 13 residues. In nucleotides, the CDR3 is TGCGCCAGCGGGGTGGAGAACACCGGGGAGCTGTTTTTT. Protein: CASGVENTGELFF.

This clone was recorded only once. The CDR3 loop reads CASSTRQGREKLFF. CDR3 coding DNA: TGTGCCAGCAGTACCAGACAGGGGAGGGAAAAACTGTTTTTT. The V and J genes are TRBV6-6 and TRBJ1-4; TRBD1 aligns across 8 bases. Germline CDR1 is MNHNY and CDR2 is SVGAGI (reference sequence). This CDR3 has 14 residues. V lost 5 bases and J lost 8; bases outside the gene matches: 7.

The chain couples TRBV7-9 to TRBJ2-2; D is possibly TRBD1 (5 bases). The V and J ends lost 5 bases and 4 bases respectively, with 17 bases between them. CDR1 SEHNR and CDR2 FQNEAQ come from the germline V gene (reference sequence). The CDR3 runs 16 residues. CDR3 residues: CASSRSRADSTGELFF. The DNA for the CDR3 is TGTGCCAGCAGCCGTTCCAGGGCCGACTCCACCGGGGAGCTGTTTTTT.

This clone has a handful of counts. This CDR3 is CASRLGYGLAGGPGQETQYF. DNA of the CDR3: TGTGCCAGCCGATTGGGGTACGGACTAGCGGGAGGGCCAGGCCAAGAGACCCAGTACTTC. The genes are TRBV27 and TRBJ2-5; TRBD2 matches 15 bases. Trimming at V came to 8 bases and at J to 1 base, leaving 17 bases not matched to a gene. Germline V gene lookup returns CDR1 MNHEY and CDR2 SMNVEV (reference sequence). The CDR3 sequence is 20 residues long.

The J gene is TRBJ2-7, the V gene TRBV6-6; 8 positions agree with TRBD1. The germline V gene encodes CDR1 MNHNY and CDR2 SVGAGI (reference sequence). The CDR3 covers 15 residues. V was clipped by 0 bases and J by 0 bases; unmatched bases: 1. The CDR3 nucleotides read TGTGCCAGCAGTTACTCCGGACAGGGCTCCTACGAGCAGTACTTC. It codes for CASSYSGQGSYEQYF.

This chain uses TRBV29-1 with TRBJ2-5; 9 positions match TRBD1. Germline CDR1 is SQVTM and CDR2 is ANQGSEA. After removal of 3 bases from V and 4 bases from J, the junction contained 6 bases not matched to a gene. The CDR3 contains 14 residues. For the CDR3, the DNA is TGCAGCGTTGATGGGACAGGGCGAGGAGAGACCCAGTACTTC. This codes for CSVDGTGRGETQYF.

The chain joins TRBV6-6 to TRBJ2-7; 11 positions match TRBD2. This CDR3 spans 15 amino acids. J lost 0 bases, V lost 6 bases, and 4 bases had no gene match. Germline V CDR1 and CDR2: MNHNY, SVGAGI (reference sequence). The CDR3 spells CASRATSGGSYEQYF. DNA for the CDR3: TGTGCCAGCAGGGCCACTAGCGGGGGCTCCTACGAGCAGTACTTC.

The genes are TRBV7-9 and TRBJ2-7; 8 positions match TRBD1. Germline CDR1 is SEHNR and CDR2 is FQNEAQ (reference sequence). The trim removed 7 bases at V and 4 bases at J, leaving 3 bases unmatched. The CDR3 runs 12 residues. As DNA, the CDR3 is TGTGCCAGCACCTACAGGGGGTACGAGCAGTACTTC. Translated, it gives CASTYRGYEQYF.

The genes are TRBV7-2 and TRBJ2-3; 8 nucleotides line up with TRBD2. Germline V CDR1 and CDR2: SGHTA, FQGNSA. This CDR3 is 13 amino acids long. CDR3 bases: TGTCTAGCGGGCCCCGCGGGGCTAGATACGCAGTATTTT. Residues: CLAGPAGLDTQYF.

This clone was counted ten times or more. The chain links TRBV6-7 to TRBJ1-5, with a tentative D call TRBD1 (6 bases). TRBV6-7 is filed as an ORF, its function uncertain. This CDR3 region has 16 residues. V gave up 8 bases and J gave up 1 base, with 18 bases separating them. The CDR3 bases are TGTGCCAGCCCGCCCACAGGGTCTCCGAGCAATCAGCCCCAGCATTTT. It specifies CASPPTGSPSNQPQHF.

The rearrangement uses TRBV7-2 and TRBJ1-2; perhaps TRBD1 as D (5 bases). In germline, CDR1 is SGHTA, CDR2 FQGNSA. The V end was cut by 7 bases, the J end by 4 bases, with 10 bases between. This CDR3 is built from 12 residues. The CDR3 nucleotides read TGTGCCAGCACCCGGGGGGTCTATGGCTACACCTTC. Translated, it gives CASTRGVYGYTF. Using reference TRBV7-2 and TRBJ1-2 for the parts outside the CDR3, the full variable domain is GAGVSQSPSNKVTEKGKDVELRCDPISGHTALYWYRQSLGQGLEFLIYFQGNSAPDKSGLPSDRFSAERTGGSVSTLTIQRTQQEDSAVYLCASTRGVYGYTFGSGTRLTVV.

The CDR3 is CASSDYRDQPQHF. The CDR3 nucleotides are TGTGCCAGTAGTGACTACAGAGATCAGCCCCAGCATTTT. The rearrangement joins TRBV19 to TRBJ1-5, with D hard to call. CDR1 is LNHDA, CDR2 SQIVND, per germline (reference sequence). Trimming stripped 5 bases from V and 5 bases from J, with 10 bases between. The CDR3 length is 13 residues.